This is a list of T cell receptor beta chains from one sample in a study of blood T cell repertoires in COVID-19. The method was immunoSEQ multiplex PCR; TCRdb's version includes in-frame clones alone and lacks a portion of them. The sample lists 150,000 to 200,000 clones; 65% to 85% were seen once. Material: peripheral blood. The receptors originated from an elderly woman with active or convalescent COVID-19. The CDR3 runs from the conserved cysteine through the conserved F or W. Each record gives: D gene, clone size, J gene, V gene, CDR3 DNA, CDR3 protein. A D gene is named only where the DNA matches it firmly. Part of the rows lack a size; the others show once, few, many or a class for expanded clones.

d_call: -
clone_size: -
j_call: TRBJ1-1
v_call: TRBV7-8
cdr3_nt: TGTGCCAGCAAGGGGGACACTGAAGCTTTCTTT
cdr3_aa: CASKGDTEAFF

d_call: -
clone_size: -
j_call: TRBJ1-1
v_call: TRBV7-8
cdr3_nt: TGTGCCAGCAGCTGGCTACAGGGAAACACTGAAGCTTTCTTT
cdr3_aa: CASSWLQGNTEAFF

d_call: TRBD1
clone_size: -
j_call: TRBJ1-2
v_call: TRBV7-2
cdr3_nt: TGTGCCAGCAGCTCCGGACAGGCCTATAACTATGGCTACACCTTC
cdr3_aa: CASSSGQAYNYGYTF

d_call: -
clone_size: -
j_call: TRBJ1-2
v_call: TRBV29-1
cdr3_nt: TGCAGCGTTGTTCAGGGGAACTATGGCTACACCTTC
cdr3_aa: CSVVQGNYGYTF

d_call: TRBD1
clone_size: -
j_call: TRBJ2-5
v_call: TRBV12-3/TRBV12-4
cdr3_nt: TGTGCCAGCAGTTCGGGACAGCGCGAGGCCCAGTACTTC
cdr3_aa: CASSSGQREAQYF

d_call: -
clone_size: -
j_call: TRBJ1-2
v_call: TRBV4-3
cdr3_nt: TGCGCCAGCAGCCAAGACCTACGGTATGGCTACACCTTC
cdr3_aa: CASSQDLRYGYTF

d_call: -
clone_size: -
j_call: TRBJ2-5
v_call: TRBV29-1
cdr3_nt: TGCAGCGTGACTTTCGGGAGAGTTCGGGAGACCCAGTACTTC
cdr3_aa: CSVTFGRVRETQYF

d_call: TRBD1
clone_size: -
j_call: TRBJ2-3
v_call: TRBV19
cdr3_nt: TGTGCCAGTAGTGAAAACAGGGGAGCCGGCACAGATACGCAGTATTTT
cdr3_aa: CASSENRGAGTDTQYF

d_call: TRBD2
clone_size: -
j_call: TRBJ2-5
v_call: TRBV4-2
cdr3_nt: TGTGCCAGCAGCCCCAGCGGGGGGACCCAGTACTTC
cdr3_aa: CASSPSGGTQYF

d_call: -
clone_size: -
j_call: TRBJ1-6
v_call: TRBV6-2/TRBV6-3
cdr3_nt: TGTGCCAGCAGTTACCCCCACCCTGGGGGGGACTCACCCCTCCACTTT
cdr3_aa: CASSYPHPGGDSPLHF

d_call: -
clone_size: -
j_call: TRBJ1-2
v_call: TRBV19
cdr3_nt: TGTGCCAGCGGACTTTTCCTCACCTTC
cdr3_aa: CASGLFLTF

d_call: -
clone_size: few
j_call: TRBJ1-5
v_call: TRBV9
cdr3_nt: TGTGCCAGCAGCGTAGCGGTCAATCAGCCCCAGCATTTT
cdr3_aa: CASSVAVNQPQHF

d_call: -
clone_size: -
j_call: TRBJ1-3
v_call: TRBV7-6
cdr3_nt: TGTGCCAGCAGCTTCCAGGGGTTCTCTGGAAACACCATATATTTT
cdr3_aa: CASSFQGFSGNTIYF

d_call: -
clone_size: once
j_call: TRBJ1-1
v_call: TRBV7-6
cdr3_nt: TGTGCCAGCAGCTTTAGGGGCGGGAACACTGAAGCTTTCTTT
cdr3_aa: CASSFRGGNTEAFF

d_call: -
clone_size: -
j_call: TRBJ2-2
v_call: TRBV7-2
cdr3_nt: TGTGCCAGCAGCTCACGTCGGCCCTCGGGCACCGGGGAGCTGTTTTTT
cdr3_aa: CASSSRRPSGTGELFF

d_call: TRBD1
clone_size: -
j_call: TRBJ1-6
v_call: TRBV7-2
cdr3_nt: TGTGCCAGCAGCTTGGGACAGGGGACGGGTTCACCCCTCCACTTT
cdr3_aa: CASSLGQGTGSPLHF

d_call: -
clone_size: -
j_call: TRBJ1-2
v_call: TRBV12-3/TRBV12-4
cdr3_nt: TGTGCCAGCACCCTTGGGGGGGCGCGGGGCTACACCTTC
cdr3_aa: CASTLGGARGYTF

d_call: TRBD1
clone_size: -
j_call: TRBJ1-2
v_call: TRBV19
cdr3_nt: TGTGCCAGTAGCCAGGGGGCGGGGGGCTACACCTTC
cdr3_aa: CASSQGAGGYTF

d_call: TRBD1
clone_size: -
j_call: TRBJ1-2
v_call: TRBV6-2/TRBV6-3
cdr3_nt: TGTGCCAGCAGTTACCCACCGGGACAGCGCCACTATGGCTACACCTTC
cdr3_aa: CASSYPPGQRHYGYTF

d_call: -
clone_size: -
j_call: TRBJ1-6
v_call: TRBV7-2
cdr3_nt: TGTGCCAGCAGCTCCTCCGCGGAGGGTTCGGGTTCACCCCTCCACTTT
cdr3_aa: CASSSSAEGSGSPLHF

d_call: TRBD1
clone_size: -
j_call: TRBJ1-1
v_call: TRBV14
cdr3_nt: TGTGCCAGCAGCCAAGGGGCAGGGGGCGGAATTGAAGCTTTCTTT
cdr3_aa: CASSQGAGGGIEAFF

d_call: TRBD1
clone_size: -
j_call: TRBJ1-2
v_call: TRBV5-1
cdr3_nt: TGCGCCAGCAGCTCACCTCCGGGACAGGGGGCAATCGACTATGGCTACACCTTC
cdr3_aa: CASSSPPGQGAIDYGYTF

d_call: -
clone_size: -
j_call: TRBJ1-2
v_call: TRBV19
cdr3_nt: TGTGCCAGTAGGGACTGGCGGGCGGGGTTGAACTATGGCTACACCTTC
cdr3_aa: CASRDWRAGLNYGYTF

d_call: -
clone_size: -
j_call: TRBJ2-2
v_call: TRBV10-3
cdr3_nt: TGTGCCATCAGTGGACAGATGAACACCGGGGAGCTGTTTTTT
cdr3_aa: CAISGQMNTGELFF

d_call: -
clone_size: -
j_call: TRBJ1-1
v_call: TRBV30
cdr3_nt: TGTGCCTGGAGTGATATCCCCGGGAGCACTGAAGCTTTCTTT
cdr3_aa: CAWSDIPGSTEAFF

d_call: TRBD1
clone_size: -
j_call: TRBJ2-1
v_call: TRBV11-3
cdr3_nt: TGTGCCAGCAGCTTAGCCGGGACAGGGGGCAGAGATGAGCAGTTCTTC
cdr3_aa: CASSLAGTGGRDEQFF

d_call: -
clone_size: -
j_call: TRBJ1-2
v_call: TRBV19
cdr3_nt: TGTGCCAGTAGTCCGGGACGTCCCGACGGGGGAACCTTC
cdr3_aa: CASSPGRPDGGTF

d_call: TRBD1
clone_size: -
j_call: TRBJ1-4
v_call: TRBV6-1
cdr3_nt: TGTGCCAGCAGTGAACTTTGGACAGGGAGCGGTGAAAAACTGTTTTTT
cdr3_aa: CASSELWTGSGEKLFF

d_call: -
clone_size: -
j_call: TRBJ1-3
v_call: TRBV19
cdr3_nt: TGTGCCAGTAGTAAGGGACAAGGACGCGGAAACACCATATATTTT
cdr3_aa: CASSKGQGRGNTIYF

d_call: TRBD1
clone_size: -
j_call: TRBJ1-4
v_call: TRBV27
cdr3_nt: TGTGCCAGCAGGCTTCAGGGGGCAACTAATGAAAAACTGTTTTTT
cdr3_aa: CASRLQGATNEKLFF

d_call: -
clone_size: few
j_call: TRBJ1-1
v_call: TRBV28
cdr3_nt: TGTGCCAGCAGTTTACCGAATACAGCCCAGAACACTGAAGCTTTCTTT
cdr3_aa: CASSLPNTAQNTEAFF

d_call: -
clone_size: -
j_call: TRBJ2-5
v_call: TRBV5-6
cdr3_nt: TGTGCCAGCAGCTTGCCACTAGTCAAGGAGACCCAGTACTTC
cdr3_aa: CASSLPLVKETQYF

d_call: -
clone_size: -
j_call: TRBJ1-2
v_call: TRBV12-3/TRBV12-4
cdr3_nt: TGTGCCAGCAGCCCCCTAAAGAACTATGGCTACACCTTC
cdr3_aa: CASSPLKNYGYTF

d_call: -
clone_size: -
j_call: TRBJ1-1
v_call: TRBV9
cdr3_nt: TGTGCCAGCAGCGGAGCTAGTCCGAACACTGAAGCTTTCTTT
cdr3_aa: CASSGASPNTEAFF

d_call: TRBD1
clone_size: -
j_call: TRBJ2-1
v_call: TRBV2
cdr3_nt: TGTGCCTTAAAACGGACAGGGTGGGATGAGCAGTTCTTC
cdr3_aa: CALKRTGWDEQFF

d_call: -
clone_size: -
j_call: TRBJ1-2
v_call: TRBV28
cdr3_nt: TGTGCCAGCCTAGGGGTCCCGGGCTACACCTTC
cdr3_aa: CASLGVPGYTF

d_call: -
clone_size: -
j_call: TRBJ1-2
v_call: TRBV6-6
cdr3_nt: TGTGCCAGCAGTCCCGGCGGAAGCTATGGCTACACCTTC
cdr3_aa: CASSPGGSYGYTF

d_call: -
clone_size: -
j_call: TRBJ2-1
v_call: TRBV7-3
cdr3_nt: TGTGCCAGCAGCCCCCCTGGCAGGGGAAGCAATGAGCAGTTCTTC
cdr3_aa: CASSPPGRGSNEQFF

d_call: -
clone_size: -
j_call: TRBJ2-2
v_call: TRBV29-1
cdr3_nt: TGCAGCGTCTCGCCGGGGGGCCCCCCTCCGACCGGGGAGCTGTTTTTT
cdr3_aa: CSVSPGGPPPTGELFF

d_call: -
clone_size: -
j_call: TRBJ2-3
v_call: TRBV6-5
cdr3_nt: TGTGCCAGCAGCTCACTTAGCGGAAGCACAGATACGCAGTATTTT
cdr3_aa: CASSSLSGSTDTQYF

d_call: -
clone_size: few
j_call: TRBJ2-6
v_call: TRBV27
cdr3_nt: TGTGCCAGCAGTTCCCCGGGCTCTGGGGCCAACGTCCTGACTTTC
cdr3_aa: CASSSPGSGANVLTF

d_call: -
clone_size: few
j_call: TRBJ2-6
v_call: TRBV7-9
cdr3_nt: TGTGCCTCCTTCTGGGCGGGGGCCGGGGCCAACGTCCTGACTTTC
cdr3_aa: CASFWAGAGANVLTF

d_call: TRBD2
clone_size: -
j_call: TRBJ2-3
v_call: TRBV4-3
cdr3_nt: TGCGCCAGCAGCCAAGAAAGCGGGGGGGCCGGCTATAGCGCAGATACGCAGTATTTT
cdr3_aa: CASSQESGGAGYSADTQYF

d_call: -
clone_size: -
j_call: TRBJ2-7
v_call: TRBV18
cdr3_nt: TGTGCCAGCTCACAGTATCCCCCCGCGGGATCCTACGAGCAGTACTTC
cdr3_aa: CASSQYPPAGSYEQYF

d_call: -
clone_size: -
j_call: TRBJ2-2
v_call: TRBV10-3
cdr3_nt: TGTGCCATCGCAGGGATTAACACCGGGGAGCTGTTTTTT
cdr3_aa: CAIAGINTGELFF

d_call: -
clone_size: few
j_call: TRBJ1-5
v_call: TRBV10-1
cdr3_nt: TGCGCCAGCACCGGTGGACTTAACAGCAATCAGCCCCAGCATTTT
cdr3_aa: CASTGGLNSNQPQHF

d_call: -
clone_size: -
j_call: TRBJ1-4
v_call: TRBV6-5
cdr3_nt: TGTGCCAGCAGGACCCCCGGGGTTGAAAAACTGTTTTTT
cdr3_aa: CASRTPGVEKLFF

d_call: -
clone_size: -
j_call: TRBJ2-6
v_call: TRBV7-9
cdr3_nt: TGTGCCAGCAGCCCGCGCAGGGGGGACGGGGCCAACGTCCTGACTTTC
cdr3_aa: CASSPRRGDGANVLTF

d_call: -
clone_size: -
j_call: TRBJ2-1
v_call: TRBV6-6
cdr3_nt: TGTGCCAGCAGTCGGCTTACAGGGATTTACAATGAGCAGTTCTTC
cdr3_aa: CASSRLTGIYNEQFF

d_call: -
clone_size: few
j_call: TRBJ2-7
v_call: TRBV4-1
cdr3_nt: TGCGCCAGCAGCCAAGAAGTCAGTACAGTCACCTACGAGCAGTACTTC
cdr3_aa: CASSQEVSTVTYEQYF

d_call: TRBD1
clone_size: -
j_call: TRBJ1-2
v_call: TRBV9
cdr3_nt: TGTGCCAGCAGCGTACGACAGGGTAACTATGGCTACACCTTC
cdr3_aa: CASSVRQGNYGYTF

d_call: TRBD1
clone_size: -
j_call: TRBJ1-2
v_call: TRBV4-3
cdr3_nt: TGCGCCAGCAGCCAAGAACAGGGGGCTGGTGGCTACACCTTC
cdr3_aa: CASSQEQGAGGYTF

d_call: -
clone_size: -
j_call: TRBJ2-2
v_call: TRBV21-1
cdr3_nt: TGTGCCAGCAGCAAAGCGGGGGGACAGTCAACCGGGGAGCTGTTTTTT
cdr3_aa: CASSKAGGQSTGELFF

d_call: -
clone_size: few
j_call: TRBJ1-6
v_call: TRBV19
cdr3_nt: TGTGCCAGTAGTATGGAGGTCAGGGGAAATTCACCCCTCCACTTT
cdr3_aa: CASSMEVRGNSPLHF

d_call: -
clone_size: -
j_call: TRBJ2-1
v_call: TRBV4-3
cdr3_nt: TGCGCCAGCAGTGCGGGTTCCTTATCCTACAATGAGCAGTTCTTC
cdr3_aa: CASSAGSLSYNEQFF